These 4 T cell receptor beta chains were all obtained from the same sample, sequenced in a study of blood T cell repertoires in COVID-19. Sequencing was performed with immunoSEQ multiplex PCR; in TCRdb, only in-frame clones are kept and a portion is missing. The sample has some 40,000 clones; approximately 78% are singletons. Sequencing was performed on peripheral blood. The receptors here all came from a man aged 65-85 years with acute or convalescent COVID-19.

The chain joins TRBV27 to TRBJ2-3, with 7 bases matching TRBD1. V shed 1 base, J shed 3 bases, and the junction held 7 bases outside the gene matches. The CDR3 has 16 amino acids. Germline V gives CDR1 MNHEY, CDR2 SMNVEV (reference sequence). In DNA form, the CDR3 reads TGTGCCAGCAGTTTATTAGGGGCAGGGGGTACAGATACGCAGTATTTT. It codes for CASSLLGAGGTDTQYF.

CDR3 region: CASSSLTANYGYTF. The CDR3 DNA sequence: TGTGCCAGCAGCTCCCTGACAGCGAACTATGGCTACACCTTC. The rearrangement links TRBV7-9 to TRBJ1-2; D perhaps matches TRBD1 (5 bases). Trimming took off 4 bases at V and 2 bases at J, with 11 bases between the two ends. CDR1 is SEHNR and CDR2 is FQNEAQ in the germline V gene (reference sequence). This CDR3 has 14 residues.

This chain joins TRBV6-5 and TRBJ2-5; TRBD2 is a possible D gene (6 bases). Trimming stripped 0 bases from V and 5 bases from J, with 13 bases between. From germline, CDR1 is MNHEY and CDR2 SVGAGI. The CDR3 spans 15 residues. Here the CDR3 DNA reads TGTGCCAGCAGTTACTCGGGGGGAAGGCGGGAGACCCAGTACTTC. It translates to CASSYSGGRRETQYF.

The genes are TRBV5-1 and TRBJ2-7, with 11 bases that match TRBD1. After removal of 4 bases from V and 1 base from J, the junction contained 7 bases not matched to a gene. CDR3 length equals 16 residues. From germline, CDR1 is SGHRS and CDR2 YFSETQ. DNA for the CDR3: TGCGCCAGCAGCGCCTCCGGGACAGGGGGTTCCTACGAGCAGTACTTC. Amino acid sequence: CASSASGTGGSYEQYF.